This TCR beta chain was found in a study of T cells after yellow fever vaccination. Study-wide findings and caveats: Peak timing came faster in the weaker secondary response, day 5 versus 15.

A remark on this clonotype: Its antigen is undetermined.

Synthesis of TCR cDNA relied on 5'RACE template switching, which attached a universal primer site and UMIs. Each CDR3 protein gets one entry after TCRdb re-called the 5' RACE reads with MiXCR. The table lists 450,000 to 550,000 distinct CDR3 sequences, around a fifth of them singletons. The receptor's source is a man younger than 35 who received the YFV17D yellow fever vaccine. The sample was PBMCs, taken more than 20 days after the first yellow fever vaccination.

This CDR3 is CASKSGDDEQFF. CDR3 bases: TGTGCCAGCAAGAGCGGTGATGATGAGCAGTTCTTC. This rearrangement joins TRBV7-2 to TRBJ2-1, with a tentative D call TRBD2 (5 bases). Looked up from germline, CDR1 is SGHTA and CDR2 is FQGNSA. The CDR3 loop spans 12 amino acids. The V end lost 7 bases, the J end lost 8 bases, and 12 bases lay between the germline ends.